The 10 T cell receptor beta chains below were found in one sample sequenced in a study of blood T cell repertoires in COVID-19. Here immunoSEQ multiplex PCR was the method, and the copy in TCRdb shows in-frame clones only, minus some. In the table there are hundreds of thousands of clones, about 90% of which are singletons. Material: peripheral blood. These receptors were obtained from a woman in her 50s with COVID-19, enrolled during active disease.

The chain has TRBV2 and TRBJ1-3; D not resolved. Trimming took 3 bases from V and 4 from J, leaving 10 bases between them. The germline V gene has CDR1 SNHLY and CDR2 FYNNEI. The CDR3 loop spans 14 amino acids. CDR3 nucleotides: TGTGCCAGCAGTGACTGGGTAGCGGGAAACACCATATATTTT. It translates to CASSDWVAGNTIYF.

J is TRBJ1-1 and V is TRBV6-4; no reliable D call. The CDR3 loop spans 13 amino acids. V gave up 5 bases and J gave up 4 bases, with 11 bases separating them. CDR1 and CDR2 from the germline V gene are MRHNA and SNTAGT. The CDR3 region is CASSSEALTEAFF. The DNA of the CDR3 is TGTGCCAGCAGTAGCGAGGCGCTCACTGAAGCTTTCTTT.

The chain employs TRBV27 and TRBJ2-1, with TRBD2 identical over 8 bases. The CDR3 has 15 amino acids. The trim removed 1 base at V and 6 bases at J, leaving 5 bases unmatched. CDR1 is MNHEY and CDR2 is SMNVEV in the germline V gene (reference sequence). The CDR3 DNA reads TGTGCCAGCAGTTTATATAGCGGGATCGTCAATGAGCAGTTCTTC. Its translation is CASSLYSGIVNEQFF.

The J gene is TRBJ2-3, the V gene TRBV19; TRBD2 agrees at 11 bases. Germline V gene lookup returns CDR1 LNHDA and CDR2 SQIVND (reference sequence). V shed 8 bases, J shed 2 bases, and the junction held 12 bases outside the gene matches. The CDR3 is 17 residues long. Written as DNA, the CDR3 is TGTGCCAGTTCTAGCGGGAGGCCCGATAAATACACAGATACGCAGTATTTT. Its translation: CASSSGRPDKYTDTQYF.

This sequence joins TRBV7-8 and TRBJ1-4; D is unclear. The V gene lost 1 base and the J gene lost 0 bases, with 9 bases spanning the gap. The CDR3 has 16 residues. Germline CDR1 reads SGHVS; CDR2 reads FQNEAQ. CDR3 amino acids: CASSLEPRSTNEKLFF. The CDR3 nucleotides read TGTGCCAGCAGCTTAGAGCCCCGATCAACTAATGAAAAACTGTTTTTT.

V is TRBV30 and J is TRBJ1-6; D is possibly TRBD1 (5 bases). CDR1 is GTSNPN and CDR2 is SVGIG in the germline V gene (reference sequence). V shed 2 bases and J shed 10 bases, with 21 bases lying between them. There are 16 residues in the CDR3. Written as DNA, the CDR3 is TGTGCCTGGAGTAGGGGCAGGGAAGTTGTGAACTCACCCCTCCACTTT. Amino acid sequence: CAWSRGREVVNSPLHF.

The chain combines TRBV25-1 with TRBJ2-3, with D perhaps matching TRBD1 (6 bases). The CDR3 is 15 amino acids. Germline CDR1 and CDR2: MGHDK and SYGVNS. V was cut by 5 bases and J by 4 bases, with 16 bases left in between. The chain's CDR3 is CASSLLKGVADTQYF. Here the CDR3 DNA reads TGTGCCAGCAGTCTCTTAAAGGGGGTCGCAGATACGCAGTATTTT. The full variable domain, with the rest looked up from reference TRBV25-1 and TRBJ2-3, is EADIYQTPRYLVIGTGKKITLECSQTMGHDKMYWYQQDPGMELHLIHYSYGVNSTEKGDLSSESTVSRIRTEHFPLTLESARPSHTSQYLCASSLLKGVADTQYFGPGTRLTVL.

The rearrangement joins TRBV27 to TRBJ1-5; tentative D call: TRBD1 (5 bases). V gave up 4 bases and J gave up 0 bases, with 16 bases separating them. CDR1 MNHEY and CDR2 SMNVEV come from the germline V gene (reference sequence). This CDR3 spans 17 amino acids. The chain's CDR3 is CASSSRRQPYSNQPQHF. CDR3 nucleotides: TGTGCCAGCAGTTCTCGGCGACAGCCTTATAGCAATCAGCCCCAGCATTTT.

This sequence joins TRBV3-1 (or the pseudogene TRBV3-2) and TRBJ2-5, with a weak D call TRBD2 (6 bases). The V end lost 4 bases, the J end lost 1 base, and 10 bases lay between the germline ends. Germline values: CDR1 LGHDT, CDR2 YNNKEL (reference sequence). This CDR3 region has 14 residues. The CDR3 DNA follows: TGTGCCAGCAGCCTAGTAGCGGTCCAAGAGACCCAGTACTTC. It encodes CASSLVAVQETQYF.

V gene TRBV18 combines with J gene TRBJ2-6, with 9 bases identical to TRBD1. The CDR3 has 19 residues. Unmatched junction bases numbered 10, after V lost 4 bases and J lost 0 bases. Germline loops: CDR1 KGHSH, CDR2 LQKENI. In DNA, the CDR3 is TGTGCCAGCTCACTCTGGAGGGGACAGGGATTCTCTGGGGCCAACGTCCTGACTTTC. Translating gives CASSLWRGQGFSGANVLTF.